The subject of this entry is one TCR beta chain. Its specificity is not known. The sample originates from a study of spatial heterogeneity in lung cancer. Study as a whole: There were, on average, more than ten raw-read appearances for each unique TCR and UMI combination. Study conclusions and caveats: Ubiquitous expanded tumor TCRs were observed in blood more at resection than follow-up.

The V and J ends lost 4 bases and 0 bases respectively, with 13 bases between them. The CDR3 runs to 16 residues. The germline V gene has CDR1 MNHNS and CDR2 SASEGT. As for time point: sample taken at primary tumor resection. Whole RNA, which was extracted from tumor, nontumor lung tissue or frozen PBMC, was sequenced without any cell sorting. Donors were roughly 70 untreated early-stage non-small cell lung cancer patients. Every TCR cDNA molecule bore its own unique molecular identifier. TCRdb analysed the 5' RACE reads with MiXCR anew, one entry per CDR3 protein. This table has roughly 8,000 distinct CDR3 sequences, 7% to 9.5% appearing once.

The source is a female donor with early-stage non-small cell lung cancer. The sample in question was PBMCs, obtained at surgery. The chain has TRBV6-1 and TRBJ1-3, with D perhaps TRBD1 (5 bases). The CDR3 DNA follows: TGTGCCAGCAGTGGTTTGACGGGGGACTCTGGAAACACCATATATTTT. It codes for CASSGLTGDSGNTIYF.